This TCR beta chain was identified in a study of CD8+CD57+ T cells in acquired aplastic anemia. Sequencing was done on patients that had shown CD8+CD57+ cell expansion by flow cytometry. This clonotype was counted a few times. Trimming cost V 6 bases and J 2 bases, with 11 bases left between them. The length of the CDR3 is 13 residues. Profiling that covered TCR beta VDJ and CDR3 relied on genomic DNA as its template. Via MiXCR, TCRdb re-called the reads, giving one row per CDR3 protein. This sample has some 170,000 distinct CDR3 sequences; roughly 63% occur once, and the top ten carry about 44%. The chain joins TRBV12-3 or TRBV12-4 to TRBJ2-7; TRBD2 might be the D (5 bases). The source of this sequence is a human donor with aplastic anemia. The sequencing sample was made of sorted CD4+, CD8+, or CD8+CD57+ T cells (not recorded which) from PBMCs. The CDR3 spells CASSPPGTYEQYF. In nucleotides, the CDR3 is TGTGCCAGCAGCCCCCCGGGGACCTACGAGCAGTACTTC.